This T cell receptor beta chain stems from a study of circulating and synovial CD4+ cells in juvenile arthritis. Findings and limits, study-wide: Compared with bulk blood, circulating pathogenic-like lymphocytes shared substantially more CDR3 sequences with synovial T cells. Shared-clonotype fractions with synovium likely underestimate full repertoire overlap. Bulk blood CD4 repertoires were more diverse than these.

Sequenced samples came from active juvenile idiopathic arthritis patients. As concerns this clone: The antigen remains unidentified.

Deletions cut 5 bases from V and 9 bases from J, with 23 bases between. Germline V gene sequence: CDR1 SGHTA, CDR2 FQGNSA. The length of the CDR3 is 15 residues. Clones were sequenced by immunoSEQ multiplex PCR, and TCRdb holds only the in-frame ones, with some missing. This sample has fewer than 35,000 clones, with about 93% found just once. The TCR originated in a human donor with juvenile idiopathic arthritis. Sequenced input: CD4+ T cells from blood. The gene calls are TRBV7-2 and TRBJ2-7; maybe TRBD2 (6 bases). The CDR3 nucleotides are TGTGCCAGCAGCCCATTAAACGGGGGACGATCGACGCAGTACTTC. This codes for CASSPLNGGRSTQYF.